Listed below are T cell receptor beta chains from one sample, sequenced in a study of T cell responses to AZD1222 COVID-19 vaccine. Clones were read by immunoSEQ multiplex PCR, and TCRdb kept only the in-frame ones, dropping some. The sample holds about 120,000 clones; about 86% are singletons and the top ten take about 9%. Material: peripheral blood, obtained on day 0 of AZD1222 vaccination. The origin of the receptors is an adult in good health. CDR3s include the opening cysteine and the closing phenylalanine or tryptophan. D genes are given only for firm matches. Not every row has a clone size; where given, it reads once, few, many or a size class.

V	J	D	size	CDR3	DNA
TRBV10-3	TRBJ2-3	-	-	CAISEAGRTDTQYF	TGTGCCATCAGTGAGGCAGGGCGCACAGATACGCAGTATTTT
TRBV4-1	TRBJ2-5	TRBD1	few	CASSLRDRVREETQYF	TGCGCCAGCAGCCTCCGGGACAGGGTACGGGAGGAGACCCAGTACTTC
TRBV28	TRBJ2-7	-	-	CATTDSFAHEQYF	TGTGCCACCACAGACAGTTTTGCCCACGAGCAGTACTTC
TRBV5-1	TRBJ1-1	-	once	CASSLAPTVNTEAFF	TGCGCCAGCAGCTTGGCCCCGACAGTAAACACTGAAGCTTTCTTT
TRBV4-2	TRBJ1-4	-	once	CASSLGREKLFF	TGTGCCAGCAGCCTTGGGCGTGAAAAACTGTTTTTT
TRBV6-5	TRBJ2-1	-	-	CASKRQVSYNEQFF	TGTGCCAGCAAGAGACAGGTCTCCTACAATGAGCAGTTCTTC
TRBV12-3/TRBV12-4	TRBJ2-7	-	-	CASSLRQGGEQYF	TGTGCCAGCAGTTTAAGACAGGGAGGCGAGCAGTACTTC
TRBV9	TRBJ2-1	-	once	CASSVEQDGRDEQFF	TGTGCCAGCAGCGTAGAACAAGACGGAAGGGATGAGCAGTTCTTC
TRBV7-2	TRBJ1-6	-	-	CASSTRTRSPLHF	TGTGCCAGCAGCACCCGGACCCGTTCACCCCTCCACTTT
TRBV7-2	TRBJ1-2	TRBD1	-	CASSLGGQDYGYTF	TGTGCCAGCAGCTTAGGGGGACAGGACTATGGCTACACCTTC
TRBV29-1	TRBJ2-1	-	few	CSVELPPVYNEQFF	TGCAGCGTTGAACTGCCCCCCGTTTACAATGAGCAGTTCTTC